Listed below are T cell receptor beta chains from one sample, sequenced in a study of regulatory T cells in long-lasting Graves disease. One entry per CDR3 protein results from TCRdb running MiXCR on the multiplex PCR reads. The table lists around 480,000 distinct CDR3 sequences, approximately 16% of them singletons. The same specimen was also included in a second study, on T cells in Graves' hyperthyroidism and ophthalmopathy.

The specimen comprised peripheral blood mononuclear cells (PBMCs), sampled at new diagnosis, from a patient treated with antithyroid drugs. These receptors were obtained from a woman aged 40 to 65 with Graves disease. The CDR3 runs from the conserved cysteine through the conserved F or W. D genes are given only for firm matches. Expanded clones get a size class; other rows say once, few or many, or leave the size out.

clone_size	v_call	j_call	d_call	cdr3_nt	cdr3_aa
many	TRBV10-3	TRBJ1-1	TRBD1	TGTGCCATCAGGATGGGACAGGGAAACACTGAAGCTTTCTTT	CAIRMGQGNTEAFF
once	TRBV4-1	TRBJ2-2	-	TGCGCCAGCAGCCCGAGAACCGGGACACAAAAGACCGGGGAGCTGTTTTTT	CASSPRTGTQKTGELFF
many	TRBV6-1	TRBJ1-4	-	TGTGCCAGCAGTCGACTAAATTCGAATGAAAAACTGTTTTTT	CASSRLNSNEKLFF
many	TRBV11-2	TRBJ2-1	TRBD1	TGTGCCAGCAGACTTCCAGGGGGAATAGGCAATGAGCAGTTCTTC	CASRLPGGIGNEQFF
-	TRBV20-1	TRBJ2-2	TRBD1	TGCAGTGCTAGGGCTCTGGACAGGGCGAACACCGGGGAGCTGTTTTTT	CSARALDRANTGELFF
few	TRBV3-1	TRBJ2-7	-	TGTGCCAGCAGCCAGAGGGGCCGGGAGCAGTACTTC	CASSQRGREQYF
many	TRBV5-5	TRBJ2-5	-	TGTGCCAGCAGCTTCTCCAATGAAGAGACCCAGTACTTC	CASSFSNEETQYF
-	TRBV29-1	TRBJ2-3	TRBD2	TGCAGCGGAACGGACGGGGGGGCAGATACGCAGTATTTT	CSGTDGGADTQYF
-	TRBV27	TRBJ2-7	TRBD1	TGTGCCAGCAGTCCCCGGGAAACGGGACAGGGTAGCGAGCAGTACTTC	CASSPRETGQGSEQYF
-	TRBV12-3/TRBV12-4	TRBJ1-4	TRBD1	TGTGCCAGCAGTGACCGGGACAGGGACGTTGATGAACTGTTTTTT	CASSDRDRDVDELFF
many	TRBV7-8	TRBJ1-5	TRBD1	TGTGCCAGCACCCCGGACAGGGCTCTCTATAGCAATCAGCCCCAGCATTTT	CASTPDRALYSNQPQHF
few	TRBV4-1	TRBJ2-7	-	TGCGCCAGCAGCCAAGGCCAGGACGACTCCTACGAGCAGTACTTC	CASSQGQDDSYEQYF
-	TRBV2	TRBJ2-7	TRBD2	TGTGCCAGCATGGCATCTAGCGGACCATTACCCCCCTCTCGGGAGCAGTACTTC	CASMASSGPLPPSREQYF
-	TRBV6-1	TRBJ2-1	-	TGTGCCAGCAGTCGTCGACTGAGTTCCGCTTACGATGAGCAGTTCTTC	CASSRRLSSAYDEQFF
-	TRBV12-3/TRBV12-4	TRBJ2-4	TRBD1	TGTGCCAGCAGTATCAGGACAGGGAAAAACATTCAGTACTTC	CASSIRTGKNIQYF
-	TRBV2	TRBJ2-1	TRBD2	TGTGCCAGCTCCCCGGGACTAGCGGGGGGACACTCCTACAATGAGCAGTTCTTC	CASSPGLAGGHSYNEQFF
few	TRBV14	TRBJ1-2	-	TGTGCCAGCAGCCAAAACACAGCCAGAGGCGGCTACACCTTC	CASSQNTARGGYTF
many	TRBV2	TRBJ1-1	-	TGTGCCAGCAGTGTAGGGAACACTGAAGCTTTCTTT	CASSVGNTEAFF
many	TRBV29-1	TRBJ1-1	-	TGCAGCGTTGGTCTAGCGAACACTGAAGCTTTCTTT	CSVGLANTEAFF
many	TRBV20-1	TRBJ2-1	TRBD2	TGCAGTGCTAGAGGGACTAGCGGGGCATGGGAGCAGTTCTTC	CSARGTSGAWEQFF
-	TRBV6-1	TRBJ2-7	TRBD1	TGTGCCAGCAGTCCCCTACAGGGACAGGGGGCGCTTGAGCAGTACTTC	CASSPLQGQGALEQYF
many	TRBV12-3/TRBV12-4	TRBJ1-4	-	TGTGCCAGCAGTTTAGAGGGGAAGGGTGAAAAACTGTTTTTT	CASSLEGKGEKLFF
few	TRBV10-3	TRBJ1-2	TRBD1	TGTGCCATCAGTGACCAGGGGGGACCCGGGGGCTACACCTTC	CAISDQGGPGGYTF
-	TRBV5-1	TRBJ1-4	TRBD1	TGCGCCAGCAGCCTCGACGGGACAGAAACTAATGAAAAACTGTTTTTT	CASSLDGTETNEKLFF
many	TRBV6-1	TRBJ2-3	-	TGTGCCAGCAGTGAAGGGTCGACTAGGGATACGCAGTATTTT	CASSEGSTRDTQYF
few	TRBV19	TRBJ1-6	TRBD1	TGTGCCAGTAGTCGGGGGACAGCTCCTTATAATTCACCCCTCCACTTT	CASSRGTAPYNSPLHF
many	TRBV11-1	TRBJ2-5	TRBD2	TGTGCCAGCAGCTTAGGTGCGGGAGGACCCCAAGAGACCCAGTACTTC	CASSLGAGGPQETQYF
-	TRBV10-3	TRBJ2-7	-	TGTGCCATCAGTGGCGGGGAGACCTACGAGCAGTACTTC	CAISGGETYEQYF
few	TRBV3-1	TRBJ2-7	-	TGTGCCAGCAGCCAAGGGCAGCACTACGAGCAGTACTTC	CASSQGQHYEQYF